This is a list of T cell receptor beta chains from one sample in a study of Ad26.COV2.S vaccination and SARS-CoV-2 variants. The data were produced by immunoSEQ multiplex PCR, yet TCRdb's version contains in-frame clones alone and is incomplete. The data show around 500,000 clones, with 80% to 90% seen just once and around 1.8% held by the top ten. Material: peripheral blood, obtained in a trial of Ad26.COV2.S vaccine versus placebo. These receptor sequences come from a person aged 18 to 59 who received the Ad26.COV2.S COVID-19 vaccine or a placebo. Both conserved end residues are part of each CDR3. A D gene is named only where the DNA matches it firmly. Clone size is given for some rows only: seen once, a few or many times, or a class if the clone is expanded.

d_call,v_call,j_call,clone_size,cdr3_aa,cdr3_nt
NA,TRBV3-1/TRBV3-2,TRBJ2-5,once,CASSQHGETQYF,TGTGCCAGCAGCCAACACGGAGAGACCCAGTACTTC
NA,TRBV7-2,TRBJ1-5,NA,CASSFQGQPKNQPQHF,TGTGCCAGCAGCTTCCAAGGACAGCCAAAAAATCAGCCCCAGCATTTT
NA,TRBV4-3,TRBJ1-3,NA,CASSQDRTPGNTIYF,TGCGCCAGCAGCCAAGATAGGACGCCTGGAAACACCATATATTTT
TRBD1,TRBV5-4,TRBJ2-5,NA,CASSRGQGIPETQYF,TGTGCCAGCAGCCGGGGACAGGGGATCCCCGAGACCCAGTACTTC
TRBD1,TRBV18,TRBJ1-1,NA,CASSPSYGPATGENTEAFF,TGTGCCAGCTCACCATCGTATGGGCCCGCGACAGGGGAGAACACTGAAGCTTTCTTT
NA,TRBV7-3,TRBJ2-5,NA,CASSLRGLETQYF,TGTGCCAGCAGCTTAAGGGGGCTTGAGACCCAGTACTTC
TRBD1,TRBV11-2,TRBJ1-1,NA,CASSLVRGPQAFF,TGTGCCAGCAGCTTAGTCAGGGGGCCTCAAGCTTTCTTT
TRBD1,TRBV18,TRBJ1-2,NA,CASSPNRDSVNYGYTF,TGTGCCAGCTCACCTAACCGGGACAGCGTTAACTATGGCTACACCTTC
NA,TRBV2,TRBJ1-4,NA,CASSETGLNEKLFF,TGTGCCAGCAGTGAGACAGGATTGAATGAAAAACTGTTTTTT
NA,TRBV7-3,TRBJ2-5,NA,CASSLYGAQETQYF,TGTGCCAGCAGCTTATATGGGGCACAAGAGACCCAGTACTTC
NA,TRBV29-1,TRBJ2-5,once,CSVALRLKQETQYF,TGCAGCGTCGCCTTACGGCTGAAACAAGAGACCCAGTACTTC
NA,TRBV5-5,TRBJ1-1,NA,CASSLVLDSLLNTEAFF,TGTGCCAGCAGCTTGGTTTTGGACAGCCTCTTGAACACTGAAGCTTTCTTT
NA,TRBV28,TRBJ2-2,NA,CASSLGTATGELFF,TGTGCCAGCAGTTTGGGTACAGCCACCGGGGAGCTGTTTTTT
NA,TRBV7-9,TRBJ1-1,NA,CASSLSGAGTEAFF,TGTGCCAGCAGCTTATCAGGGGCGGGCACTGAAGCTTTCTTT
NA,TRBV2,TRBJ2-7,NA,CAEGAYSYEQYF,TGTGCCGAAGGTGCTTACTCCTACGAGCAGTACTTC
NA,TRBV11-2,TRBJ1-1,NA,CASRERLMNTEAFF,TGTGCCAGCAGAGAACGGTTGATGAACACTGAAGCTTTCTTT
TRBD1,TRBV15,TRBJ2-7,NA,CATSDRGSHEQYF,TGTGCCACCAGCGACAGGGGATCCCACGAGCAGTACTTC
NA,TRBV7-9,TRBJ1-1,NA,CASSRWTEAFF,TGTGCCAGCAGCCGATGGACTGAAGCTTTCTTT
TRBD2,TRBV29-1,TRBJ2-7,few,CSVGGGGTSGSPYEQYF,TGCAGCGTTGGGGGGGGAGGAACTAGCGGGAGTCCCTACGAGCAGTACTTC
NA,TRBV9,TRBJ1-2,NA,CASSSNYGYTF,TGTGCCAGCAGCTCCAATTATGGCTACACCTTC